This T cell receptor (beta chain) derives from a study of regulatory T cells in long-lasting Graves disease. Study-level background: Graves' patients who were just diagnosed had used antithyroid drugs for under 3 months.

TCR beta libraries were built with iRepertoire HTBI primers and Arm-PCR of CDR3 regions. Each CDR3 protein is one row after TCRdb ran MiXCR on the multiplex PCR reads. Here the sample spans 530,000 or so distinct CDR3 sequences, approximately 12% being singletons. Concerning this clonotype itself: The antigen remains unidentified.

Noted time point: newly diagnosed GD, antithyroid drugs for less than 3 months. Extracted RNA from PBMCs served as the source of the TCR library. Points from the study as a whole: Relative to new patients (around 1,000), persistent patients exhibited greater sharing of public clonotypes (around 3,000).

These data also featured in a second study, about T cells in Graves' hyperthyroidism and ophthalmopathy. That publication notes: The diagnostic basis comprised clinical symptoms, serum thyroxine and TRAb, thyroid ultrasound and orbital computed tomography.

This TCR was sampled from a man younger than 45 with Graves disease. The sequences come from peripheral blood mononuclear cells (PBMCs), collected at new diagnosis, from a patient treated with antithyroid drugs.

The CDR3 here is CASSQLRPGGGYTF. The CDR3 coding sequence is TGTGCCAGCAGTCAGCTTCGGCCAGGGGGCGGCTACACCTTC. The J gene is TRBJ1-2, the V gene TRBV6-1, with 8 nucleotides matching TRBD1. V was pared by 5 bases and J by 8 bases, with 10 bases of the junction left unmatched. CDR1 and CDR2 (germline): MNHNS, SASEGT. The length of the CDR3 is 14 residues.